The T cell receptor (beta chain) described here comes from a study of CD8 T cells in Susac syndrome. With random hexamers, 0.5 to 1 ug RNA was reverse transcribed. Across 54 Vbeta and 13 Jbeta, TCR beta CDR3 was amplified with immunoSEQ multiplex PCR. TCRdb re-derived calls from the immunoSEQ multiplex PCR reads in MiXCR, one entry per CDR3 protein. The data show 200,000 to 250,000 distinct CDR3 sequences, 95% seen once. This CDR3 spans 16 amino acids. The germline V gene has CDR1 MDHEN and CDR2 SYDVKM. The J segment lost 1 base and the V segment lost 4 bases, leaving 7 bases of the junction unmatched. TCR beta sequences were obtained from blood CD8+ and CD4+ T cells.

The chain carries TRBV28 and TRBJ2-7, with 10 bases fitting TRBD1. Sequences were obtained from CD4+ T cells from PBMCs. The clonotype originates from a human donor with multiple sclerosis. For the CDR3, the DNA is TGTGCCAGCAGTTCCCAAGGGGGACAGGGGTCCTACGAGCAGTACTTC. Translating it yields CASSSQGGQGSYEQYF.